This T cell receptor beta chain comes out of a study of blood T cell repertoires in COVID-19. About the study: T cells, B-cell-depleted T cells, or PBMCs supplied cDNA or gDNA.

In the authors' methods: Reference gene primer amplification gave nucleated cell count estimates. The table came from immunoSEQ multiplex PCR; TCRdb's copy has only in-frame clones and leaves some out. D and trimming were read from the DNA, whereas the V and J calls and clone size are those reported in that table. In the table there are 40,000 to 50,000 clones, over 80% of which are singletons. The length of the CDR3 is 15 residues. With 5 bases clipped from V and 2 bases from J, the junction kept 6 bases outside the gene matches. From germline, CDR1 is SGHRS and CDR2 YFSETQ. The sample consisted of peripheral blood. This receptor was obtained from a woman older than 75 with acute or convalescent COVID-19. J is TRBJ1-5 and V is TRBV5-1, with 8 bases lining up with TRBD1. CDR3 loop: CASSPTGEGNQPQHF. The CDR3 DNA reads TGCGCCAGCAGTCCGACAGGGGAGGGCAATCAGCCCCAGCATTTT.